The 13 T cell receptor beta chains below come from one sample, sequenced in a study of blood T cell repertoires in COVID-19. Measured with immunoSEQ multiplex PCR; TCRdb has only the in-frame clones, and not every one. The sample has around 330,000 clones; approximately 87% are singletons. The sample comprised peripheral blood. These receptors were taken from a woman in her forties or fifties with active or convalescent COVID-19.

The chain joins TRBV7-2 to TRBJ2-6, with D perhaps matching TRBD2 (6 bases). Germline V gene lookup returns CDR1 SGHTA and CDR2 FQGNSA. The CDR3 spans 15 residues. The V end lost 5 bases, the J end lost 3 bases, and 11 bases lay between the germline ends. CDR3 in amino acids: CASSPGGSGANVLTF. The CDR3 DNA sequence: TGTGCCAGCAGCCCTGGGGGGAGTGGGGCCAACGTCCTGACTTTC.

This clone was seen a handful of times. CDR3 in amino acids: CASSEWGQRNSPLHF. CDR3 DNA: TGTGCCAGCAGTGAATGGGGGCAGCGGAATTCACCCCTCCACTTT. V is TRBV25-1 and J is TRBJ1-6; a possible D gene is TRBD1 (6 bases). V lost 1 base, J lost 7 bases, and 11 bases lay in between. CDR3 length: 15 residues. The germline V gene has CDR1 MGHDK and CDR2 SYGVNS.

The rearrangement joins TRBV3-1 (or the pseudogene TRBV3-2) to TRBJ2-7; D gene ambiguous. The CDR3 runs to 17 residues. Germline V lookup: CDR1 LGHDT, CDR2 YNNKEL (reference sequence). The V end was cut by 1 base, the J end by 1 base, with 17 bases between. In DNA, the CDR3 is TGTGCCAGCAGCCAAGGCCCTCTTTGCGCTAAATCCTACGAGCAGTACTTC. It is translated as CASSQGPLCAKSYEQYF.

The chain couples TRBV18 to TRBJ2-2, with D uncertain. The germline gives CDR1 KGHSH, CDR2 LQKENI. CDR3 length: 14 residues. Trimming took 2 bases from V and 3 from J, leaving 7 bases between them. The CDR3, as DNA: TGTGCCAGCTCACCAAGTTTAGACACCGGGGAGCTGTTTTTT. Encoded protein: CASSPSLDTGELFF.

A single count supports this clone. The chain links TRBV5-6 to TRBJ1-2; D is perhaps TRBD1 (6 bases). The germline gives CDR1 SGHDT, CDR2 YYEEEE. This CDR3 is built from 17 residues. With 4 bases removed from V and 3 bases from J, the gap between germline ends came to 22 bases. The CDR3 DNA reads TGTGCCAGCAGCCCACTGCAGGGAAGGGGACAAGACTATGGCTACACCTTC. Protein: CASSPLQGRGQDYGYTF. The whole variable domain, remainder taken from reference TRBV5-6 and TRBJ1-2, is DAGVTQSPTHLIKTRGQQVTLRCSPKSGHDTVSWYQQALGQGPQFIFQYYEEEERQRGNFPDRFSGHQFPNYSSELNVNALLLGDSALYLCASSPLQGRGQDYGYTFGSGTRLTVV.

This clone has just a few counts. The sample carries other DNA sequences with the same CDR3. The rearrangement links TRBV6-6 to TRBJ1-1; D not certain. This CDR3 contains 12 residues. Germline-derived CDR1 and CDR2 are MNHNY and SVGAGI (reference sequence). The V gene lost 6 bases and the J gene lost 3 bases, with 8 bases spanning the gap. CDR3 nucleotide sequence: TGTGCCAGCAGCTCCGGGGACACTGAAGCTTTCTTT. Its protein product is CASSSGDTEAFF.

The chain carries TRBV6-1 and TRBJ2-3, with 9 bases lining up with TRBD2. This CDR3 comprises 16 residues. Germline CDR1 reads MNHNS; CDR2 reads SASEGT. The trim removed 1 base at V and 0 bases at J, leaving 2 bases unmatched. DNA for the CDR3: TGTGCCAGCAGTGAAGTAGCGGGAGTGAGCACAGATACGCAGTATTTT. This translates into CASSEVAGVSTDTQYF.

V and J are TRBV6-1 and TRBJ2-7; 7 bases line up with TRBD1. V shed 0 bases and J 2 bases; nucleotides not matched to a gene: 13. Looked up from germline, CDR1 is MNHNS and CDR2 is SASEGT. CDR3 length: 18 residues. The CDR3 loop reads CASSEAPLQARGPYEQYF. CDR3 coding DNA: TGTGCCAGCAGTGAAGCGCCCCTTCAAGCTAGGGGGCCCTACGAGCAGTACTTC.

The chain uses TRBV6-6 and TRBJ1-2; D gene ambiguous. Germline V gene lookup returns CDR1 MNHNY and CDR2 SVGAGI (reference sequence). This CDR3 is built from 15 residues. With 4 bases removed from V and 8 bases from J, the gap between germline ends came to 20 bases. CDR3 sequence reads: CASSSRELQGWGYTF. The DNA of the CDR3 is TGTGCCAGCAGTTCCCGGGAACTTCAAGGGTGGGGCTACACCTTC.

This clone appeared once. The chain recombines TRBV29-1 with TRBJ2-7; perhaps TRBD1 as D (6 bases). CDR3 size: 14 residues. V was cut by 7 bases and J by 0 bases, with 16 bases left in between. Germline values: CDR1 SQVTM, CDR2 ANQGSEA. CDR3 loop: CSARTDSLSYEQYF. The CDR3 nucleotides are TGCAGCGCCCGAACGGACAGTCTCTCCTACGAGCAGTACTTC.

As for this clone: Other DNA variants within this sample encode the same CDR3. This chain links TRBV18 with TRBJ2-7, with 7 positions matching TRBD2. Looked up from germline, CDR1 is KGHSH and CDR2 is LQKENI. There are 14 residues in the CDR3. V gave up 3 bases and J gave up 0 bases; unmatched junction bases: 2. Here the CDR3 DNA reads TGTGCCAGCTCACCGGGCGGGAGCTCCTACGAGCAGTACTTC. This codes for CASSPGGSSYEQYF.

This chain joins TRBV12-1 and TRBJ2-5; no check of the table's D call, TRBD2, against the DNA was made. TRBV12-1 constitutes a pseudogene. The CDR3 loop spans 12 amino acids. CDR3 in amino acids: CASSFYRGTQYF. For the CDR3, the DNA is TGTGCCAGCAGTTTTTACCGGGGGACCCAGTACTTC.

The rearrangement joins TRBV7-2 to TRBJ2-2, with D possibly TRBD2 on 5 matching bases. V dropped 3 bases and J dropped 6 bases, with 11 bases sitting between them. In germline, CDR1 is SGHTA, CDR2 FQGNSA. The CDR3 runs to 14 residues. This CDR3 reads CASSLIGVAGELFF. CDR3 in DNA: TGTGCCAGCAGCTTGATCGGGGTGGCCGGGGAGCTGTTTTTT.